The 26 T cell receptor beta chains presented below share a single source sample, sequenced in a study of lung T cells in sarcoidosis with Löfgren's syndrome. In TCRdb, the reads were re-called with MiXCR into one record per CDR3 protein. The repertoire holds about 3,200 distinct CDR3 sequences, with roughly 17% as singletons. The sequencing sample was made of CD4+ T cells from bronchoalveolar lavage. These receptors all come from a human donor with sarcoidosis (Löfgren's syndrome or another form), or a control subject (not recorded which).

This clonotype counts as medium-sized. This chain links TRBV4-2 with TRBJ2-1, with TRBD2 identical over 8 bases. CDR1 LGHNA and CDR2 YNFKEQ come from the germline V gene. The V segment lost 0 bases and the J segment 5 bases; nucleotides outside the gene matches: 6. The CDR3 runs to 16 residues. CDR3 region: CASSQEQGTRDNEQFF. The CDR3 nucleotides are TGTGCCAGCAGCCAAGAACAAGGGACTAGGGACAATGAGCAGTTCTTC.

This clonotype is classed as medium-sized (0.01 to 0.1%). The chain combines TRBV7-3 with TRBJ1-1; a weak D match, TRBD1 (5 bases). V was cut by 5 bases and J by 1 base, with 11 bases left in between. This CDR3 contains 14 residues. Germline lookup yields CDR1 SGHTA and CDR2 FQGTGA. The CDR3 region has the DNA TGTGCCAGCAGCCCCGGAAGGGGGAACACTGAAGCTTTCTTT. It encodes CASSPGRGNTEAFF.

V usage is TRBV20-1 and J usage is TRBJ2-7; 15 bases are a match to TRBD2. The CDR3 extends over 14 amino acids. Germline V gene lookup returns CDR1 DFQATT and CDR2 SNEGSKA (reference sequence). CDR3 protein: CIRTSGREAYEQYV. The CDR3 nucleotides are TGCATCCGGACTAGCGGGAGGGAGGCCTACGAGCAGTACGTC.

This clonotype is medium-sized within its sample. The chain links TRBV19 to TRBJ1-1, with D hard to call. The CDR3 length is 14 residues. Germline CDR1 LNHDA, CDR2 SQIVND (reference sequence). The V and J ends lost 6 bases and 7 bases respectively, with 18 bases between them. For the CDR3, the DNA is TGTGCCAGTAGGCGGACGGTAACCCCTCTTGAAGCTTTCTTT. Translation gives CASRRTVTPLEAFF.

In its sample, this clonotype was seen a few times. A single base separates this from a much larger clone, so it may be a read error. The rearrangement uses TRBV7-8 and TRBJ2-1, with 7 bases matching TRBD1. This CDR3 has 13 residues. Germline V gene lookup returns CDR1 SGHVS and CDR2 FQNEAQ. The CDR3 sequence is CASSLAKDREQLF. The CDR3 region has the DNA TGTGCCAGCAGCTTAGCGAAAGACAGGGAGCAGCTCTTC.

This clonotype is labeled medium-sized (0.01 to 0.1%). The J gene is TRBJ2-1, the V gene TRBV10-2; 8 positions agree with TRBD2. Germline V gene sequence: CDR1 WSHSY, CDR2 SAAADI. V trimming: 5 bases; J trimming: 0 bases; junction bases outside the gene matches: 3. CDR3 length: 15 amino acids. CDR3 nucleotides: TGCGCCAGCAGTTTAGGGACTAGCTCCTACAATGAGCAGTTCTTC. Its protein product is CASSLGTSSYNEQFF.

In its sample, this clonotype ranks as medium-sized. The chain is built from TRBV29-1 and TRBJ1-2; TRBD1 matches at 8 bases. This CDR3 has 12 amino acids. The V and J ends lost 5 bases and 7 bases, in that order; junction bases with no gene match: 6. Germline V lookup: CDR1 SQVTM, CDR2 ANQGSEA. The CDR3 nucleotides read TGCAGCGTTTTCCGGACAGGGCTTGGCTACACCTTC. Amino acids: CSVFRTGLGYTF.

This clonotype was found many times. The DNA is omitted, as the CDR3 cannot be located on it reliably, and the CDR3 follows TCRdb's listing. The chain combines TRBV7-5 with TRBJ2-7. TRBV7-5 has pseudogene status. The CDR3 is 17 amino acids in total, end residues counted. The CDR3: CISVPEATNDSSYEQYV.

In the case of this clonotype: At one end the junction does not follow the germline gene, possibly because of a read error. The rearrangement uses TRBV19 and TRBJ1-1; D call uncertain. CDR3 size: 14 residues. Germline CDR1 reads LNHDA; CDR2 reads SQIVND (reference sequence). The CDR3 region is CAGKGKSMNTEAFF. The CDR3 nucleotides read TGTGCCGGTAAGGGCAAGTCTATGAACACTGAGGCTTTCTTT.

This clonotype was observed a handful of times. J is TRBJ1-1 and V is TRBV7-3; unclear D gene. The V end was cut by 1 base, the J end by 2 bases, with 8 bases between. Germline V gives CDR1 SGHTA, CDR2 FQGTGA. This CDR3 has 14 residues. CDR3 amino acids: CASSLSQSNTEAFF. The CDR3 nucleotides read TGTGCCAGCAGCTTAAGCCAGTCCAACACTGAAGCTTTCTTT.

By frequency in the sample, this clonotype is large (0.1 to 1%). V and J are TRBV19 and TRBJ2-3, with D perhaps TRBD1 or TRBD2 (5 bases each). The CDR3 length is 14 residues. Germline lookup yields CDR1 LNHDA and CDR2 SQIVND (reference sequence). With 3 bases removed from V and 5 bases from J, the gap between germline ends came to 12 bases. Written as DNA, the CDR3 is TGTGCCAGTAGTATCTCAGGGACGCAAGATACGCAGTATTTT. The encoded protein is CASSISGTQDTQYF.

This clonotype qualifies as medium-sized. Here the CDR3 DNA reads TGTGCCAGCAGTGAGGAGAGAAGCAATCAGCCCCAGCATTTT. Translating gives CASSEERSNQPQHF. The genes are TRBV2 and TRBJ1-5, with D unresolved. V lost 3 bases to trimming and J lost 1 base, with 7 bases between them. Germline V gene sequence: CDR1 SNHLY, CDR2 FYNNEI. The CDR3 contains 14 residues. The full variable domain, completed using reference TRBV2 and TRBJ1-5, is EPEVTQTPSHQVTQMGQEVILRCVPISNHLYFYWYRQILGQKVEFLVSFYNNEISEKSEIFDDQFSVERPDGSNFTLKIRSTKLEDSAMYFCASSEERSNQPQHFGDGTRLSIL.

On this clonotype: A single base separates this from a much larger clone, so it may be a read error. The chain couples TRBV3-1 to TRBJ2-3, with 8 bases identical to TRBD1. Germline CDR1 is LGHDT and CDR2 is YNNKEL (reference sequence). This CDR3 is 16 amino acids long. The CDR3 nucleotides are TGTGCCGGCAGCCAAGGGACAGGTTATCGCACAGATACGCAGTATTTT. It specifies CAGSQGTGYRTDTQYF.

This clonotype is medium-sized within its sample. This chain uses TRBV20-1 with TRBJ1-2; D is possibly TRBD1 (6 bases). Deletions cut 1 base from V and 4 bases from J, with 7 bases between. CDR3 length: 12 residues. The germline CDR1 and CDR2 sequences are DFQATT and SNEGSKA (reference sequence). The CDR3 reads CSARGQAYGYTF. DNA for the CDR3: TGCAGTGCTAGAGGACAGGCCTATGGCTACACCTTC.

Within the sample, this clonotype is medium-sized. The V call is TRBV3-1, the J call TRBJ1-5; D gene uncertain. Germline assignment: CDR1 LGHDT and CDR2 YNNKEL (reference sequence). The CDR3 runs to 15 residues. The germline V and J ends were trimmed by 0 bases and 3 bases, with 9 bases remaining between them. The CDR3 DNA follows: TGTGCCAGCAGCCAAGATTCGCAGTCCAATCAGCCCCAGCATTTT. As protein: CASSQDSQSNQPQHF.

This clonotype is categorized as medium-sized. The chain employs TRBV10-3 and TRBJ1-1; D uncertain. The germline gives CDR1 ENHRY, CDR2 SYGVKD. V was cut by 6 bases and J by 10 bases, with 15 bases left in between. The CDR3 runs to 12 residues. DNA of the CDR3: TGTGCCATCAGGGCGCCCCTCGGACCAGCTTTCTTT. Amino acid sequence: CAIRAPLGPAFF.

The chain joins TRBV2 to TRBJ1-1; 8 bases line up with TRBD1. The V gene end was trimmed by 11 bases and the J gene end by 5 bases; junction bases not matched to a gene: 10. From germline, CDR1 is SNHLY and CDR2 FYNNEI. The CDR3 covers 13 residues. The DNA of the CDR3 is TGTGCCGGGTCGAGACAGGGGCGAACTGAAGCTTTCTTT. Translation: CAGSRQGRTEAFF.

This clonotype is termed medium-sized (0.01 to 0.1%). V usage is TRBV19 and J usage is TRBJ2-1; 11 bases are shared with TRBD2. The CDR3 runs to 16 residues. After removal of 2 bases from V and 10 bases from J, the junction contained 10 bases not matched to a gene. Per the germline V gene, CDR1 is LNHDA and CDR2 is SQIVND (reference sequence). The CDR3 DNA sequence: TGTGCCAGTAGTATATTACGAGGTAGCGGGGGGGCCGAGCAGTTCTTC. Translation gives CASSILRGSGGAEQFF.

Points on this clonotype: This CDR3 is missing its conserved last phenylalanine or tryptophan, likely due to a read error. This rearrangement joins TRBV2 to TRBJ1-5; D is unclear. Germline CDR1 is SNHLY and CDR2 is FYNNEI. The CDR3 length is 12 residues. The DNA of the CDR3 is TGTGTCAGCAGTGATATTCGTGGGCCCCAGCATTCT. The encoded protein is CVSSDIRGPQHS.

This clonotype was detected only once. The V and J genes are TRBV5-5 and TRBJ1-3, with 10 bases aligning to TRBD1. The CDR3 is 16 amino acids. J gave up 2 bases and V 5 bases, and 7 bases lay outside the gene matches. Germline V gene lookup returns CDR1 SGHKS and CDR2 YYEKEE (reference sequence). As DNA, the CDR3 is TGTGCCAGCAGTAAAAGCGGGACAGGGGCTGGAAACACCATATATTTT. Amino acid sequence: CASSKSGTGAGNTIYF.

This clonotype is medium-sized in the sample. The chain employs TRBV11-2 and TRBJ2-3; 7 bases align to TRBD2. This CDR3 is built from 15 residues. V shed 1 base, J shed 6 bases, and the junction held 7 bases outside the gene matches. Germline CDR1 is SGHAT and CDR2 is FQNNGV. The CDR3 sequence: CASSLGETSRDTQYF. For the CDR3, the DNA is TGTGCCAGCAGCTTAGGGGAGACTAGCCGCGATACGCAGTATTTT.

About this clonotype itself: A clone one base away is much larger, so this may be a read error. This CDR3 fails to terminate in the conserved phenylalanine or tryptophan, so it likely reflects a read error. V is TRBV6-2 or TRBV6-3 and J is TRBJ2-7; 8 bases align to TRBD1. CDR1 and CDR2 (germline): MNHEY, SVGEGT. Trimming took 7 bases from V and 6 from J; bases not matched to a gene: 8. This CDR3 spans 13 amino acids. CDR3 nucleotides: TGTGCCAGCAACGACCCGGACAGGGCCGAGCAGTACCTC. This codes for CASNDPDRAEQYL.

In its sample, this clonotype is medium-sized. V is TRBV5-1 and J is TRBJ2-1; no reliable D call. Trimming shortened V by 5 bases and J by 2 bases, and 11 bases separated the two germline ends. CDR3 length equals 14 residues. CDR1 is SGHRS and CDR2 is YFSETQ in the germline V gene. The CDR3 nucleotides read TGCGCCAGCAGTAGTGAGTTACCCTACAATGAGCAGTTCTTC. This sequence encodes CASSSELPYNEQFF.

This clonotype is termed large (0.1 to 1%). The DNA for the CDR3 is TGTGCCGGGTCGGGACAGGGACGAACTGAAGCTTTCTTT. This sequence encodes CAGSGQGRTEAFF. This chain connects TRBV2 to TRBJ1-1; 9 nucleotides align to TRBD1. Germline V gene sequence: CDR1 SNHLY, CDR2 FYNNEI. This CDR3 has 13 residues. V was clipped by 11 bases and J by 5 bases; unmatched bases: 9.

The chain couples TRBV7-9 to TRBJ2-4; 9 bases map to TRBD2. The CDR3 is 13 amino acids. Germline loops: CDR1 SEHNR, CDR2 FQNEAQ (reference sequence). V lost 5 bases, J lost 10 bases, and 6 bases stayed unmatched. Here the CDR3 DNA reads TGTGCCAGCAGCCCGAGACTAGCGGTTATTCAGTACTTC. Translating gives CASSPRLAVIQYF.

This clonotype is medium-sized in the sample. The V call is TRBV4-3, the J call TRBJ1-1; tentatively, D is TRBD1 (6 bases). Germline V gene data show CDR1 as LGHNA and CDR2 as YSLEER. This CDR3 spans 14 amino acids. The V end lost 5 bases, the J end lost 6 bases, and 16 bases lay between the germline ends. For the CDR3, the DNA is TGCGCCAGCAGCTCCTACTCGGGGGGCCCTGAAGCTTTCTTT. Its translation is CASSSYSGGPEAFF.